Detailed here is one T cell receptor beta chain. V was trimmed by 1 base and J by 5 bases, leaving 11 bases between them. Germline V gene lookup returns CDR1 PRHDT and CDR2 FYEKMQ (reference sequence). The CDR3 consists of 14 residues. This specimen comes from a study of chemoradiotherapy in HPV16-positive cancers. Study details: Candidate HPV-specific clones and shared TCR motifs came from two HPV16-positive patients.

The data were produced by immunoSEQ multiplex PCR, yet TCRdb's version contains in-frame clones alone and is incomplete. The table has approximately 15,000 clones, over 70% seen once. This sample was obtained from a patient who underwent chemoradiotherapy. The chain couples TRBV13 to TRBJ1-1; no reliable D call. This clonotype originated in a human donor with HPV-associated anogenital cancer. The CDR3 bases are TGTGCCAGCAGCTTAGCACGGACGTGGACTGAAGCTTTCTTT. This translates into CASSLARTWTEAFF.